This TCR beta chain comes out of a study of blood T cell repertoires in COVID-19. Across the study: Acute and convalescent COVID-19 specimens originated in the United States, Italy and Spain. In each case, the material was cDNA or gDNA derived from T cells, B-cell-depleted T cells, or PBMCs.

CDR1 and CDR2 from the germline V gene are SNHLY and FYNNEI. This CDR3 is 14 amino acids long. Between the trimmed V and J ends, which lost 5 bases and 6 bases, there was a span of 14 bases. Original methodology: Nucleated cell number was recorded as an estimate derived from reference gene primer amplification. Only in-frame clones appear in the TCRdb table, and some are missing; sequencing was by immunoSEQ multiplex PCR. V, J and clone size were drawn from that table, and D and trimming were deduced from the DNA. The sample consists of around 20,000 clones, around 91% of them appearing once. The sequence was obtained from a man in his 70s with acute or convalescent COVID-19. Sample: peripheral blood. The rearrangement links TRBV2 to TRBJ1-5; a possible D gene is TRBD1 (6 bases). The CDR3: CASSPTGFRQPQHF. CDR3 bases: TGTGCCAGCAGTCCAACAGGGTTTCGTCAGCCCCAGCATTTT.